These T cell receptor beta chains were read from a single sample in a study of cytomegalovirus exposure and HLA in healthy donors. Sequencing was performed with immunoSEQ multiplex PCR; in TCRdb, only in-frame clones are kept and a portion is missing. The sample yields fewer than 250,000 clones, about four fifths seen once. The specimen was PBMCs. These receptors were taken from a man in his thirties or forties in good health and CMV-seronegative. Each CDR3 is given with its conserved first and last residue. A D gene is named only where the DNA matches it firmly. Expanded clones get a size class; other rows say once, few or many, or leave the size out.

>TRBV7-9|.|.|14|TRBJ1-6
TGTGCCAGCAGCTTCAGGGAGGGAGGATCACCCCTCCACTTT
CASSFREGGSPLHF
>TRBV7-2|TRBD2|.|17|TRBJ2-7
TGTGCCAGCAGCTTAATGTTAGCGGGGGGGCCGGATGGTGAGCAGTACTTC
CASSLMLAGGPDGEQYF
>TRBV19|.|.|14|TRBJ2-2
TGTGCCAGTAGTCGGGGGGCCAGAGCCGGGGAGCTGTTTTTT
CASSRGARAGELFF
>TRBV27|TRBD1|.|13|TRBJ1-5
TGTGCCAGCAGAGGGGACAGGGTATCGGTCCAGCATTTT
CASRGDRVSVQHF
>TRBV4-1|.|.|18|TRBJ2-7
TGCGCCAGCAGCCAAGAAAAGGGAGGAGTCACTAGATCCTACGAGCAGTACTTC
CASSQEKGGVTRSYEQYF
>TRBV5-4|TRBD2|.|14|TRBJ2-1
TGTGCCAGCCACGGGGGGGCGAATTACAATGAGCAGTTCTTC
CASHGGANYNEQFF
>TRBV10-3|TRBD1|.|15|TRBJ2-5
TGTGCCATCAGTGGCCGGGACAGGGGACAAGAGACCCAGTACTTC
CAISGRDRGQETQYF
>TRBV7-4|TRBD2|.|16|TRBJ2-1
TGTGCCAGCAGCCCTAGCGGGGGGCTCTCCTACAATGGGCAGTTCTTC
CASSPSGGLSYNGQFF
>TRBV19|.|.|12|TRBJ1-2
TGTGCCAGTAGTCCCACAGGGAATGGCTACACCTTC
CASSPTGNGYTF
>TRBV5-8|TRBD1|.|13|TRBJ1-1
TGTGCCAGCAGCTTGGTTCACAGGGGTGAAGCTTTCTTT
CASSLVHRGEAFF
>TRBV5-1|TRBD2|once|16|TRBJ2-1
TGCGCCAGCAGCTTGACTAGCGGGGGGGCCTACAATGAGCAGTTCTTC
CASSLTSGGAYNEQFF
>TRBV14|TRBD1|.|16|TRBJ2-4
TGTGCCAGCAGCCAAGGGCGCTCGACAGGGAAAGTTATTCAGTACTTC
CASSQGRSTGKVIQYF
>TRBV6-6|.|.|15|TRBJ1-1
TGTGCCAGCAGTTACTCGGGGAGCAGGGGCGGTGAAGCTTTCTTT
CASSYSGSRGGEAFF
>TRBV9|TRBD2|.|13|TRBJ2-1
TGTGCCAGCAGCGTAGGTGGGGGGGTTGAGCAGTTCTTC
CASSVGGGVEQFF
>TRBV19|.|.|16|TRBJ2-2
TGTGCCAGTAGTATAGCGCACAGGGCAAACACCGGGGAGCTGTTTTTT
CASSIAHRANTGELFF
>TRBV6-5|.|few|16|TRBJ1-4
TGTGCCAGCAGTTACATAAGCGGGGGCAGGGCTGAAAAACTGTTTTTT
CASSYISGGRAEKLFF
>TRBV2|.|.|14|TRBJ2-5
TGTGCCAGCAGACCCCTTAGGGGGGGAGAGACCCAGTACTTC
CASRPLRGGETQYF
>TRBV5-1|TRBD1|few|17|TRBJ2-6
TGCGCCAGCAGCTCCCGGACAGGAAGCTCTGGGGCCAACGTCCTGACTTTC
CASSSRTGSSGANVLTF
>TRBV4-1|.|.|16|TRBJ1-1
TGCGCCAGCAGCCGACGGGAGGGACGGATCGACACTGAAGCTTTCTTT
CASSRREGRIDTEAFF
>TRBV7-2|TRBD2|.|17|TRBJ2-3
TGTGCCAGCAGCACACCTCGGACTAGCGGGGCCACAGATACGCAGTATTTT
CASSTPRTSGATDTQYF
>TRBV6-1|.|.|15|TRBJ2-2
TGTGCCAGCGGTGGGGGAGACTTGTTCACCGGGGAGCTGTTTTTT
CASGGGDLFTGELFF
>TRBV7-2|.|few|17|TRBJ1-3
TGTGCCAGCAGCTCTCAACCGACAGCTCACTCTGGAAACACCATATATTTT
CASSSQPTAHSGNTIYF
>TRBV5-1|.|.|16|TRBJ2-1
TGCGCCAGCAGCTTGGATAACCGTAGCTCCTACAATGAGCAGTTCTTC
CASSLDNRSSYNEQFF
>TRBV5-1|.|.|14|TRBJ2-5
TGCGCCAGCAGCTTGGAGCAGGACCAAGAGACCCAGTACTTC
CASSLEQDQETQYF
>TRBV7-9|.|once|14|TRBJ1-6
TGTGCCAGCAGCTTTTCAGGTGGTGATTCACCCCTCCACTTT
CASSFSGGDSPLHF
>TRBV27|TRBD1|.|14|TRBJ1-1
TGTGCCAGCGGTTATAACAGGGGGAACACTGAAGCTTTCTTT
CASGYNRGNTEAFF
>TRBV28|.|.|13|TRBJ2-2
TGTGCCAGCAGTCTTGGCCTCACCGGGGAGCTGTTTTTT
CASSLGLTGELFF
>TRBV5-4|TRBD1|.|15|TRBJ2-3
TGTGCCAGCAGCCCTGACAGGGGCCGCACAGATACGCAGTATTTT
CASSPDRGRTDTQYF
>TRBV19|TRBD1|.|15|TRBJ1-2
TGTGCCAGTAGTTTAAAGACAGGGATGCACTATGGCTACACCTTC
CASSLKTGMHYGYTF
>TRBV10-3|TRBD2|.|14|TRBJ2-2
TGTGCCATCTCGGCGGGGGTTATCACCGGGGAGCTGTTTTTT
CAISAGVITGELFF
>TRBV6-5|TRBD1|.|15|TRBJ1-6
TGTGCCAGCAACTCCCGGACAGGTTATAATTCACCCCTCCACTTT
CASNSRTGYNSPLHF
>TRBV14|TRBD2|once|15|TRBJ2-5
TGTGCCAGCAGCCGTATAGCGGGGGGACAAGAGACCCAGTACTTC
CASSRIAGGQETQYF
>TRBV4-3|TRBD2|.|21|TRBJ2-1
TGCGCCAGCAGCCAAGATCTGGGGACTAGCGGGGGCCATCCCCTCTACAATGAGCAGTTCTTC
CASSQDLGTSGGHPLYNEQFF
>TRBV7-2|.|.|15|TRBJ2-1
TGTGCCAGCAGCTTAATGTTAGCTCCCTACAATGAGCAGTTCTTC
CASSLMLAPYNEQFF
>TRBV5-1|.|.|14|TRBJ2-7
TGCGCCAGCAGCTTGGGAGGGGGACCCTACGAGCAGTACTTC
CASSLGGGPYEQYF
>TRBV7-5|.|few|17|TRBJ1-4
TGTGCCAGAAGCTCCCCCTGGAGACAGGGGACAACTCAAAAACTGTTTTTT
CARSSPWRQGTTQKLFF
>TRBV7-9|TRBD2|.|17|TRBJ2-3
TGTGCCAGCAGTCCGGCCCGTTCTAGCGGGGGGACAGATACGCAGTATTTT
CASSPARSSGGTDTQYF
>TRBV28|TRBD1|.|18|TRBJ1-5
TGTGCCAGCAGTTCAACAGGGGGAAACCGTTATAGCAATCAGCCCCAGCATTTT
CASSSTGGNRYSNQPQHF
>TRBV6-6|.|once|11|TRBJ2-2
TGTGCCAGCAGACGAGGGGGAGAGCTGTTTTTT
CASRRGGELFF
>TRBV25-1|TRBD1|few|13|TRBJ1-2
TGTGCCAGCAGAACAGGGGAAACGCTCGGCTACACCTTC
CASRTGETLGYTF
>TRBV2|TRBD1|.|14|TRBJ1-2
TGTGCCAGCAGACGACAGGGAATCGGGATCGGCTACACCTTC
CASRRQGIGIGYTF
>TRBV9|.|.|17|TRBJ1-3
TGTGCCAGCAGTCAAAGAGTGGACAGCGTCACTGGAAACACCATATATTTT
CASSQRVDSVTGNTIYF
>TRBV7-9|TRBD1|.|15|TRBJ2-1
TGTGCCAGCAGACACGACAGGGGTGACTACAATGAGCAGTTCTTC
CASRHDRGDYNEQFF